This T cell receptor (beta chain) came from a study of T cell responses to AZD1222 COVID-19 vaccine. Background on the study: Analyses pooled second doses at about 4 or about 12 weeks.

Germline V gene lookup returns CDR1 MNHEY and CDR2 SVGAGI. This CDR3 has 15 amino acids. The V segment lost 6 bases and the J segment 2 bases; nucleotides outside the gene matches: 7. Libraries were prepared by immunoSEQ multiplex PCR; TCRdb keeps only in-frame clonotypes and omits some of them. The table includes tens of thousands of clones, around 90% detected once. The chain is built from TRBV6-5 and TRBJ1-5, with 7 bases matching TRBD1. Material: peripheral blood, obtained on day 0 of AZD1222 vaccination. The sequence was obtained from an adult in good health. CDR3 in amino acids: CASSQDRVGNQPQHF. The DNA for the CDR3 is TGTGCCAGCAGCCAAGACAGGGTAGGCAATCAGCCCCAGCATTTT.